The 2 T cell receptor beta chains presented below share a single source sample, sequenced in a study of response to subunit inactivated influenza vaccine. TCRdb re-derived calls from the RT-PCR reads in MiXCR, one entry per CDR3 protein. The sample has roughly 700,000 distinct CDR3 sequences, approximately 15% seen once. The sequenced sample was PBMCs from blood, obtained 14 to 15 days before vaccination. The receptors originated from a man in his fifties or sixties who received an inactivated influenza vaccine.

This clonotype came up a few times. Here the CDR3 reads CASSLRGDGGELFF. The CDR3 coding sequence is TGTGCCAGCAGCTTGAGGGGGGATGGCGGGGAGCTGTTTTTT. This chain connects TRBV5-5 to TRBJ2-2, with D perhaps TRBD1 or TRBD2 (6 bases each). Between the trimmed V and J ends, which lost 1 base and 7 bases, there was a span of 11 bases. Germline lookup yields CDR1 SGHKS and CDR2 YYEKEE (reference sequence). The CDR3 sequence is 14 residues long.

The J gene is TRBJ2-1, the V gene TRBV15; 7 bases match TRBD1. Germline lookup yields CDR1 LNHNV and CDR2 YYDKDF (reference sequence). The ends lost 5 bases at V and 3 bases at J; junction bases unmatched: 4. This CDR3 spans 14 amino acids. In nucleotides, the CDR3 is TGTGCCACCAGCGGAAACAGGGGCTACAATGAGCAGTTCTTC. Its translation is CATSGNRGYNEQFF.